This is a list of T cell receptor beta chains from one sample in a study of tumor and adjacent non-tumor tissue in lung cancer. TCRdb independently ran MiXCR on the multiplex PCR reads; one entry per CDR3 protein. The sample yields some 80,000 distinct CDR3 sequences, over 65% seen once. Sequenced input: distant non-tumor lung tissue. The receptor set was obtained from a man between 65 and 79 years old with non-small cell lung cancer. CDR3s include the opening cysteine and the closing phenylalanine or tryptophan. A D gene is named only where the DNA matches it firmly. Part of the rows lack a size; the others show once, few, many or a class for expanded clones.

abundance,v_gene,d_gene,j_gene,CDR3nt,CDR3aa
-,TRBV20-1,-,TRBJ1-5,TGCAGTGCTAGTAGCGGGCAGCGAACTTTGGGCAATCAGCCCCAGCATTTT,CSASSGQRTLGNQPQHF
-,TRBV12-3/TRBV12-4,TRBD2,TRBJ2-5,TGTGCCAACAGCGGACTAGCGGGACTGGTGGAGACCCAGTACTTC,CANSGLAGLVETQYF
-,TRBV4-2,-,TRBJ2-5,TGTGCCAGCAGCCAAGATGGTGTGTGGGAGACCCAGTACTTC,CASSQDGVWETQYF
-,TRBV5-5,TRBD1,TRBJ1-4,TGTGCCAGCAGCTTACGGACAGGGGGTTCAACTAATGAAAAACTATTGTTT,CASSLRTGGSTNEKLLF
-,TRBV10-3,-,TRBJ2-2,TGTGCCATCAGTGAGTCATCGGGGTCCGTCGGGGATCTGTTTTTT,CAISESSGSVGDLFF
-,TRBV28,TRBD1,TRBJ2-2,TGTGCCAGCAGTTTACCCGACAGGGCCCAAACCGGGGAGCTGTTTTTT,CASSLPDRAQTGELFF
-,TRBV6-1,-,TRBJ1-5,TGTGCCAGCAGGGAAATTCGGGATAATCTTGGCAATCAGCCCCAGCATTTT,CASREIRDNLGNQPQHF
-,TRBV11-1,TRBD1,TRBJ1-2,TGTGCCAGCTGCGAGGGACAGGGACAAACCTCTCATGGCTACACCTTC,CASCEGQGQTSHGYTF
-,TRBV11-3,-,TRBJ2-3,TGTGCCAGCACCCATTGGGAAGTAAGTACAGATACGCAGTATTTT,CASTHWEVSTDTQYF
-,TRBV11-2,TRBD1,TRBJ2-7,TGTGCCAGCAGCATAGATCAGGGGGCCACCTTCGAGCAGTACTTC,CASSIDQGATFEQYF
-,TRBV5-6,TRBD2,TRBJ2-3,TGTGCCAGCAGCTTGTCAGCGACTAGCACAGTTACGCAGTATTTT,CASSLSATSTVTQYF
many,TRBV5-6,-,TRBJ1-1,TGTGCCAGCAGCCCAACGCAGACGGCAACGAACACTGAAGCTTTCTTT,CASSPTQTATNTEAFF
-,TRBV11-3,TRBD1,TRBJ2-1,TGCGTCAGCAGCATCGACAGGGGGACCTACAATAAGCAGTTCTTC,CVSSIDRGTYNKQFF
-,TRBV4-3,TRBD2,TRBJ2-3,TGCGACAGCAGCCAAGATGGGCCTAGCGGGGGAACATATACGCAGTATTTT,CDSSQDGPSGGTYTQYF
-,TRBV4-3,TRBD2,TRBJ2-5,TGCGACAGCAGCCATGAATTGGGGGGGTACGGCCAAGAGACCCAGTACTTC,CDSSHELGGYGQETQYF
few,TRBV11-2,TRBD1,TRBJ2-5,TGTGCCAGCAGCTTAGATTCGACAGGGGGCGGTGAGACCCAGCACTTC,CASSLDSTGGGETQHF